These 31 T cell receptor beta chains originate from one sample sequenced in a study of OX40 agonist ivuxolimab in advanced cancers. Generated by immunoSEQ multiplex PCR, the TCRdb table keeps only in-frame clones and is missing some. This sample has about 21,000 clones, with 76% found just once. Specimen: CD4+ or CD8+ T cells sorted from blood, collected in a trial of the OX40 agonist ivuxolimab. The receptors were sampled from an adult with an advanced solid tumor such as melanoma, head and neck, liver or kidney cancer.

The chain joins TRBV5-1 to TRBJ2-1; no reliable D call. V lost 5 bases to trimming and J lost 0 bases, with 9 bases between them. Germline CDR1 reads SGHRS; CDR2 reads YFSETQ. The CDR3 loop spans 14 amino acids. The CDR3 DNA is TGCGCCAGCAGGGCCTATAGCTCCTACAATGAGCAGTTCTTC. Translated: CASRAYSSYNEQFF.

The V gene is TRBV30, the J gene TRBJ1-1; D is uncertain. V gave up 3 bases and J gave up 2 bases, with 7 bases separating them. The CDR3 is 12 amino acids. The germline V gene has CDR1 GTSNPN and CDR2 SVGIG (reference sequence). CDR3 DNA sequence: TGTGCCTGGAGAACCACTAACACTGAAGCTTTCTTT. Translated, it gives CAWRTTNTEAFF.

The rearrangement links TRBV11-1 to TRBJ1-1, with a weak D call TRBD1 (6 bases). CDR1 is SGHAT, CDR2 FQDESV, per germline (reference sequence). CDR3 size: 14 residues. V lost 3 bases to trimming and J lost 5 bases, with 13 bases between them. The CDR3 DNA reads as TGTGCCAGCAGCTTCCGACAGGAAGCGACTGAAGCTTTCTTT. As protein: CASSFRQEATEAFF.

V usage is TRBV15 and J usage is TRBJ2-5, with 12 bases aligning to TRBD2. Germline V gene data show CDR1 as LNHNV and CDR2 as YYDKDF (reference sequence). Trimming took 1 base from V and 1 from J; bases not matched to a gene: 7. This CDR3 comprises 18 residues. The CDR3 DNA sequence: TGTGCCACCAGCAGAGTGAGACTAGCGGGGGCCCCCCAAGAGACCCAGTACTTC. It codes for CATSRVRLAGAPQETQYF.

This clone came up once. The chain couples TRBV6-1 to TRBJ1-1; no firm D call. The CDR3 is 13 amino acids. The V gene's germline CDR1 is MNHNS and CDR2 SASEGT. Trimming took off 7 bases at V and 0 bases at J, with 9 bases between the two ends. CDR3 residues: CASKGRLNTEAFF. The CDR3 region has the DNA TGTGCCAGCAAAGGACGGCTGAACACTGAAGCTTTCTTT.

This clone was seen only once. This chain uses TRBV7-6 with TRBJ2-3; D is perhaps TRBD1 or TRBD2 (6 bases each). The germline gives CDR1 SGHVS, CDR2 FNYEAQ. Trimming left V 3 bases short and J 3 bases short, with 10 bases between. This CDR3 is built from 14 residues. This CDR3 is CASSFAGQTDTQYF. Here the CDR3 DNA reads TGTGCCAGCAGCTTCGCGGGACAAACAGATACGCAGTATTTT.

This chain links TRBV29-1 with TRBJ1-5, with D perhaps matching TRBD1 (6 bases). The germline V gene has CDR1 SQVTM and CDR2 ANQGSEA. CDR3 size: 12 residues. V lost 7 bases, J lost 4 bases, and 11 bases lay in between. The CDR3 loop reads CSAQGANQPQHF. CDR3 bases: TGCAGCGCACAGGGTGCAAATCAGCCCCAGCATTTT.

This rearrangement joins TRBV2 to TRBJ2-7, with D unresolved. V was shortened by 2 bases and J by 6 bases, with 11 bases between the two germline ends. This CDR3 region has 13 residues. Germline CDR1 is SNHLY and CDR2 is FYNNEI. CDR3 in amino acids: CASSEFAVLEQYF. The CDR3 bases are TGTGCCAGCAGTGAATTTGCGGTCCTCGAGCAGTACTTC.

V and J are TRBV19 and TRBJ2-3; no clear D. Between the trimmed V and J ends, which lost 5 bases and 0 bases, there was a span of 6 bases. The germline V gene has CDR1 LNHDA and CDR2 SQIVND (reference sequence). The CDR3 is 13 amino acids. CDR3 DNA sequence: TGTGCCAGTAGTGCCGGTAGCACAGATACGCAGTATTTT. Protein: CASSAGSTDTQYF.

The chain uses TRBV5-6 and TRBJ2-5; TRBD1 matches 10 bases. The CDR3 is 14 residues long. CDR1 and CDR2 from the germline V gene are SGHDT and YYEEEE. The J segment lost 5 bases and the V segment lost 4 bases, leaving 5 bases of the junction unmatched. CDR3 residues: CASSRGTGEETQYF. CDR3 nucleotides: TGTGCCAGCAGCAGAGGGACAGGGGAGGAGACCCAGTACTTC.

This rearrangement joins TRBV5-1 to TRBJ1-4, with D possibly matching TRBD1 (5 bases). There are 15 residues in the CDR3. V was cut by 0 bases and J by 6 bases, with 12 bases left in between. Germline V lookup: CDR1 SGHRS, CDR2 YFSETQ. CDR3 in DNA: TGCGCCAGCAGCTTGGAGGGCAGGGTCCATGAAAAACTGTTTTTT. This sequence encodes CASSLEGRVHEKLFF.

This clone has a handful of counts. The chain has TRBV6-5 and TRBJ2-7; the match to TRBD2 covers 9 bases. Germline lookup yields CDR1 MNHEY and CDR2 SVGAGI. The CDR3 covers 15 residues. V trimming: 5 bases; J trimming: 2 bases; junction bases outside the gene matches: 7. The CDR3 sequence is CASSDYSGGPYEQYF. The CDR3 DNA is TGTGCCAGCAGTGACTATAGCGGGGGACCCTACGAGCAGTACTTC.

This clone occurred a few times. This chain connects TRBV29-1 to TRBJ1-2, with D tentatively TRBD1 (6 bases). Germline V CDR1 and CDR2: SQVTM, ANQGSEA. V was shortened by 4 bases and J by 4 bases, with 16 bases between the two germline ends. The CDR3 spans 14 residues. The CDR3 sequence is CSVASRDNPYGYTF. The CDR3 DNA reads as TGCAGCGTTGCCTCCAGGGACAATCCCTATGGCTACACCTTC.

The chain uses TRBV9 and TRBJ2-5, with D hard to call. V lost 3 bases and J lost 4, with 10 bases in between. The CDR3 totals 13 residues. The germline gives CDR1 SGDLS, CDR2 YYNGEE. CDR3 bases: TGTGCCAGCAGCGCCGCACGGTCAGAGACCCAGTACTTC. Translating gives CASSAARSETQYF.

The chain is built from TRBV9 and TRBJ1-4; D possibly corresponds to TRBD1 (5 bases). V lost 4 bases and J 4 bases, leaving 11 bases between the germline ends. Per the germline V gene, CDR1 is SGDLS and CDR2 is YYNGEE. The CDR3 contains 14 residues. CDR3 loop: CASSPQGHNEKLFF. CDR3 DNA: TGTGCCAGCAGCCCTCAGGGTCATAATGAAAAACTGTTTTTT.

The rearrangement links TRBV12-5 to TRBJ2-1; no definite D call. CDR1 and CDR2 (germline): LGHNT, FRNRAP. V was trimmed by 5 bases and J by 5 bases, leaving 7 bases between them. The CDR3 has 12 amino acids. The CDR3 loop is CASGVGNNEQFF. CDR3 DNA: TGTGCTAGTGGTGTAGGAAACAATGAGCAGTTCTTC.

The chain joins TRBV6-5 to TRBJ1-1; 8 bases agree with TRBD1. Per the germline V gene, CDR1 is MNHEY and CDR2 is SVGAGI. With 0 bases clipped from V and 10 bases from J, the junction kept 13 bases outside the gene matches. CDR3 length equals 16 residues. CDR3 residues: CASSYSSWQGAKGAFF. The CDR3 region has the DNA TGTGCCAGCAGTTACTCGTCTTGGCAGGGGGCAAAAGGAGCTTTCTTT.

The chain is built from TRBV2 and TRBJ2-5; no reliable D call. CDR1 is SNHLY and CDR2 is FYNNEI in the germline V gene. The CDR3 is 15 amino acids. Trimming removed 1 base at V and 3 bases at J, with 12 bases between. The CDR3 bases are TGTGCCAGCAGTGAAGGTCTAAGGAGAGAAGAGACCCAGTACTTC. It is translated as CASSEGLRREETQYF.

This clone was counted between two and nine times. The chain is built from TRBV5-5 and TRBJ1-6; D gene ambiguous. This CDR3 region has 16 residues. V lost 4 bases and J lost 8, with 19 bases in between. Looked up from germline, CDR1 is SGHKS and CDR2 is YYEKEE (reference sequence). Here the CDR3 reads CASSHTRPTGYSPLHF. Here the CDR3 DNA reads TGTGCCAGCAGCCACACCCGACCGACGGGTTATTCACCCCTCCACTTT.

The chain joins TRBV4-3 to TRBJ2-1, with TRBD2 identical over 14 bases. Germline CDR1 LGHNA, CDR2 YSLEER. The V and J ends lost 1 base and 9 bases, in that order; junction bases with no gene match: 5. The CDR3 contains 16 residues. CDR3: CASSQGTSGGTGEQFF. CDR3 nucleotide sequence: TGCGCCAGCAGCCAAGGGACTAGCGGGGGGACCGGTGAGCAGTTCTTC.

V and J are TRBV5-4 and TRBJ2-2; D is unresolved. Germline V gene data show CDR1 as SGHNT and CDR2 as YYREEE (reference sequence). V was clipped by 4 bases and J by 5 bases, with 15 bases between them. The CDR3 length is 15 residues. The CDR3 DNA is TGTGCCAGCAGCCATGGAGAACTCGGGACCGGGGAGCTGTTTTTT. Translating it yields CASSHGELGTGELFF. Full variable domain (missing parts from reference TRBV5-4 and TRBJ2-2): ETGVTQSPTHLIKTRGQQVTLRCSSQSGHNTVSWYQQALGQGPQFIFQYYREEENGRGNFPPRFSGLQFPNYSSELNVNALELDDSALYLCASSHGELGTGELFFGEGSRLTVL.

V gene TRBV5-6 combines with J gene TRBJ2-5; D may be TRBD1 (5 bases). Germline V lookup: CDR1 SGHDT, CDR2 YYEEEE. The CDR3 is 13 residues long. V was pared by 4 bases and J by 7 bases, with 14 bases between. DNA of the CDR3: TGTGCCAGCAGCCGGACAAGCCCTGGGACCCAGTACTTC. Translating it yields CASSRTSPGTQYF.

The chain combines TRBV7-9 with TRBJ1-4, with TRBD1 matching 8 bases. The CDR3 is made up of 17 amino acids. The germline CDR1 and CDR2 sequences are SEHNR and FQNEAQ (reference sequence). V trimming: 0 bases; J trimming: 8 bases; junction bases outside the gene matches: 11. Here the CDR3 reads CASSLALGQGFGEKLFF. The CDR3 nucleotides are TGTGCCAGCAGCTTAGCTCTTGGACAGGGCTTTGGGGAAAAACTGTTTTTT.

In its sample, this clone was seen once. The chain is built from TRBV18 and TRBJ1-1, with 11 bases aligning to TRBD1. Germline V gene lookup returns CDR1 KGHSH and CDR2 LQKENI. V was clipped by 3 bases and J by 4 bases; unmatched bases: 10. The CDR3 has 17 amino acids. The CDR3 DNA reads as TGTGCCAGCTCACCGGGACAGGGGGTTTTGATGAGCACTGAAGCTTTCTTT. It encodes CASSPGQGVLMSTEAFF.

The chain couples TRBV11-2 to TRBJ2-5; TRBD2 matches 10 bases. The CDR3 totals 15 residues. Germline trimming cut 0 bases from V and 7 bases from J; bases unmatched to any gene: 5. Per the germline V gene, CDR1 is SGHAT and CDR2 is FQNNGV. CDR3 nucleotide sequence: TGTGCCAGCAGCTTAGAACGACTAGCGGGCGGGACCCAGTACTTC. It codes for CASSLERLAGGTQYF.

The chain combines TRBV4-1 with TRBJ1-1; D is perhaps TRBD1 (6 bases). This CDR3 is built from 14 residues. Trimming removed 6 bases from V and 4 bases from J, with 15 bases in between. Germline V lookup: CDR1 MGHRA, CDR2 YSYEKL. The CDR3 DNA reads as TGCGCCAGCAGGAACAGGGCGGTGGGCACTGAAGCTTTCTTT. Translating it yields CASRNRAVGTEAFF.

The rearrangement uses TRBV5-8 and TRBJ1-1; maybe TRBD1 (5 bases). V lost 1 base and J lost 1, with 11 bases in between. Per the germline V gene, CDR1 is SGHTS and CDR2 is YDEGEE. This CDR3 is 15 amino acids long. The CDR3 nucleotides read TGTGCCAGCAGCTTGTCGAGACAGAGGAACACTGAAGCTTTCTTT. Protein sequence: CASSLSRQRNTEAFF.

V usage is TRBV7-9 and J usage is TRBJ2-5; 8 nucleotides align to TRBD1. The CDR3 runs 15 residues. V dropped 1 base and J dropped 4; count of bases not matched to a gene: 5. Per germline, CDR1 SEHNR and CDR2 FQNEAQ (reference sequence). This chain's CDR3 is CASSLGQGARETQYF. Here the CDR3 DNA reads TGTGCCAGCAGCTTAGGGCAGGGGGCTCGAGAGACCCAGTACTTC.

J is TRBJ2-2 and V is TRBV9; D possibly corresponds to TRBD1 (6 bases). This CDR3 contains 18 residues. In germline, CDR1 is SGDLS, CDR2 YYNGEE. V was trimmed by 4 bases and J by 1 base, leaving 20 bases between them. The DNA of the CDR3 is TGTGCCAGCAGCACTCATACTGGGTCGGGACAGAACACCGGGGAGCTGTTTTTT. Its protein is CASSTHTGSGQNTGELFF.

This rearrangement joins TRBV2 to TRBJ2-3; a possible D gene is TRBD1 (5 bases). The CDR3 has 14 residues. Germline V CDR1 and CDR2: SNHLY, FYNNEI. V lost 1 base, J lost 3 bases, and 8 bases lay in between. The DNA for the CDR3 is TGTGCCAGCAGTGAAGAAAGGGGTACAGATACGCAGTATTTT. This gives the protein CASSEERGTDTQYF.

The genes are TRBV18 and TRBJ1-6, with a tentative D call TRBD1 (5 bases). Germline values: CDR1 KGHSH, CDR2 LQKENI. This CDR3 is built from 15 residues. The V end lost 1 base, the J end lost 5 bases, and 9 bases lay between the germline ends. CDR3 in amino acids: CASSPRGDDNSPLHF. DNA for the CDR3: TGTGCCAGCTCACCACGGGGGGATGATAATTCACCCCTCCACTTT. Variable domain in full (rest from reference TRBV18 and TRBJ1-6): NAGVMQNPRHLVRRRGQEARLRCSPMKGHSHVYWYRQLPEEGLKFMVYLQKENIIDESGMPKERFSAEFPKEGPSILRIQQVVRGDSAAYFCASSPRGDDNSPLHFGNGTRLTVT.